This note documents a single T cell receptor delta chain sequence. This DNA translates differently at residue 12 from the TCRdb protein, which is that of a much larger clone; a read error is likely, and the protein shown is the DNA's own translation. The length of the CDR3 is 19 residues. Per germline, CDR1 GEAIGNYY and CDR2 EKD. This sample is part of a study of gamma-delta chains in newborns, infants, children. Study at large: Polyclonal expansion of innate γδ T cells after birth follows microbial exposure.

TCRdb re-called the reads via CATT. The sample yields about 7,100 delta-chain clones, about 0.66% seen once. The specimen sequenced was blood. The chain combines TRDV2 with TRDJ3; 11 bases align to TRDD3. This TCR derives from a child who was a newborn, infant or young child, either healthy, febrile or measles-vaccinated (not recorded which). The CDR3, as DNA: TGTGCCTGTGACACCGTACTGGGGGATAGCTCCCGGGACACCCGACAGATGTTTTTC. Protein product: CACDTVLGDSSRDTRQMFF.